This TCR beta chain was identified in a study of cytomegalovirus exposure and HLA in healthy donors. Use of 60 Vbeta and 13 Jbeta primers characterized the PCR. The table came from immunoSEQ multiplex PCR; TCRdb's copy has only in-frame clones and leaves some out. Among 150,000 or so clones listed, roughly 72% were seen once. The germline gives CDR1 MNHEY, CDR2 SMNVEV (reference sequence). V was pared by 5 bases and J by 7 bases, with 24 bases between. This CDR3 has 16 residues. The clonotype comes from a middle-aged man in good health and CMV-seropositive. The chain combines TRBV27 with TRBJ2-7; TRBD1 is a possible D gene (5 bases). The sample was PBMCs. The chain's CDR3 is CASSLYAQGSTFEQYF. Written as DNA, the CDR3 is TGTGCCAGCAGTCTCTACGCCCAGGGATCTACTTTTGAGCAGTACTTC.